A single sample is the source of the 15 T cell receptor beta chains below, sequenced in a study of cytomegalovirus exposure and HLA in healthy donors. The PCR was carried out with 60 Vbeta primers and 13 Jbeta primers. Generated by immunoSEQ multiplex PCR, the TCRdb table keeps only in-frame clones and is missing some. In the table there are about 160,000 clones, roughly 80% of which are singletons. Sequencing was carried out using PBMCs. The source is a man younger than 45 in good health and CMV-seropositive.

The chain combines TRBV7-3 with TRBJ1-1; D possibly corresponds to TRBD1 (6 bases). Trimming removed 5 bases at V and 4 bases at J, with 20 bases between. The CDR3 contains 16 residues. CDR1 is SGHTA, CDR2 FQGTGA, per germline. In DNA form, the CDR3 reads TGTGCCAGCAGCCACACTGGAACAGGGCTAGGCACTGAAGCTTTCTTT. Encoded protein: CASSHTGTGLGTEAFF.

The chain employs TRBV7-2 and TRBJ2-3; D is possibly TRBD1 (6 bases). The length of the CDR3 is 14 residues. The V gene's germline CDR1 is SGHTA and CDR2 FQGNSA. V lost 0 bases, J lost 5 bases, and 9 bases lay in between. The chain's CDR3 is CASSLAAGEDTQYF. The CDR3 DNA follows: TGTGCCAGCAGCTTAGCGGCAGGGGAAGATACGCAGTATTTT.

This rearrangement joins TRBV14 to TRBJ2-1, with TRBD1 matching 8 bases. The CDR3 sequence is 15 residues long. CDR1 is SGHDN and CDR2 is FVKESK in the germline V gene. Trimming took 4 bases from V and 5 from J; bases not matched to a gene: 7. CDR3 loop: CASSLQGGYNNEQFF. The CDR3 DNA reads as TGTGCCAGCAGCCTACAGGGGGGTTATAACAATGAGCAGTTCTTC.

This chain connects TRBV19 to TRBJ2-7; D perhaps matches TRBD1 (5 bases). This CDR3 contains 13 residues. The V end lost 6 bases, the J end lost 5 bases, and 14 bases lay between the germline ends. Germline-derived CDR1 and CDR2 are LNHDA and SQIVND (reference sequence). The CDR3, as DNA: TGTGCCAGTAGACGGCAGGGTAACGACGAGCAGTACTTC. Protein sequence: CASRRQGNDEQYF. Based on the CDR3 plus reference TRBV19 and TRBJ2-7, the full variable domain is DGGITQSPKYLFRKEGQNVTLSCEQNLNHDAMYWYRQDPGQGLRLIYYSQIVNDFQKGDIAEGYSVSREKKESFPLTVTSAQKNPTAFYLCASRRQGNDEQYFGPGTRLTVT.

This clone was observed a handful of times. This sequence joins TRBV30 and TRBJ2-5; 7 bases agree with TRBD1. The junction had 3 bases not matched to a gene; V was cut back by 1 base and J by 4 bases. This CDR3 has 13 residues. Germline assignment: CDR1 GTSNPN and CDR2 SVGIG (reference sequence). The CDR3 region is CAWSAGGGETQYF. DNA of the CDR3: TGTGCCTGGAGTGCAGGGGGTGGAGAGACCCAGTACTTC. Together with reference TRBV30 and TRBJ2-5, the CDR3 gives the full variable domain: SQTIHQWPATLVQPVGSPLSLECTVEGTSNPNLYWYRQAAGRGLQLLFYSVGIGQISSEVPQNLSASRPQDRQFILSSKKLLLSDSGFYLCAWSAGGGETQYFGPGTRLLVL.

The J gene is TRBJ2-2, the V gene TRBV5-1; weak D call: TRBD2 (6 bases). V lost 4 bases, J lost 0 bases, and 13 bases lay in between. The CDR3 covers 16 residues. Germline lookup yields CDR1 SGHRS and CDR2 YFSETQ. CDR3 sequence: CASSRGTSTNTGELFF. CDR3 nucleotides: TGCGCCAGCAGCAGAGGGACTTCTACGAACACCGGGGAGCTGTTTTTT.

The chain couples TRBV20-1 to TRBJ2-7, with D maybe TRBD2 (7 bases). Per germline, CDR1 DFQATT and CDR2 SNEGSKA (reference sequence). The CDR3 length is 11 residues. V shed 3 bases and J shed 7 bases, with 10 bases lying between them. In DNA form, the CDR3 reads TGCAGTGCTAGTAGGGGGGGTGAGCAGTACTTC. Translation gives CSASRGGEQYF.

CDR3 loop: CSAFNRETQYF. The CDR3 DNA reads TGCAGTGCTTTTAATCGAGAGACCCAGTACTTC. The V call is TRBV20-1, the J call TRBJ2-5, with D uncertain. The CDR3 has 11 amino acids. V gave up 5 bases and J gave up 4 bases, with 8 bases separating them. Germline V gene data show CDR1 as DFQATT and CDR2 as SNEGSKA (reference sequence).

The J gene is TRBJ2-7, the V gene TRBV5-6, with 8 positions matching TRBD1. The CDR3 loop spans 14 amino acids. Germline V gene sequence: CDR1 SGHDT, CDR2 YYEEEE. J lost 5 bases, V lost 4 bases, and 8 bases had no gene match. The CDR3 reads CASSRRDRIHEQYF. The CDR3 DNA follows: TGTGCCAGCAGCCGCCGGGACAGGATCCACGAGCAGTACTTC.

The chain couples TRBV7-7 to TRBJ2-2; TRBD2 matches at 8 bases. V was clipped by 2 bases and J by 3 bases; unmatched bases: 5. This CDR3 contains 16 residues. CDR1 SSHAT and CDR2 FNYEAQ come from the germline V gene (reference sequence). The CDR3, as DNA: TGTGCCAGCAGCTTATCCCCCGGGGGGGACACCGGGGAGCTGTTTTTT. Its translation is CASSLSPGGDTGELFF.

The chain has TRBV6-1 and TRBJ1-1; 11 nucleotides match TRBD1. Germline trimming cut 3 bases from V and 4 bases from J; bases unmatched to any gene: 7. Per the germline V gene, CDR1 is MNHNS and CDR2 is SASEGT. The CDR3 spans 16 residues. The DNA for the CDR3 is TGTGCCAGCAGTGAGCCAGGACAGGGGGCTGGCACTGAAGCTTTCTTT. Translation gives CASSEPGQGAGTEAFF.

The rearrangement uses TRBV30 and TRBJ1-5; tentatively, D is TRBD1 (5 bases). V lost 5 bases, J lost 7 bases, and 18 bases lay in between. The CDR3 sequence is 14 residues long. Germline CDR1 reads GTSNPN; CDR2 reads SVGIG (reference sequence). This CDR3 is CAWGRAGRKQPQHF. The CDR3 DNA follows: TGTGCCTGGGGCCGGGCGGGGCGGAAACAGCCCCAGCATTTT.

The gene calls are TRBV10-3 and TRBJ2-7; D possibly corresponds to TRBD1 (5 bases). The CDR3 spans 12 residues. Trimming took off 2 bases at V and 4 bases at J, with 6 bases between the two ends. Germline values: CDR1 ENHRY, CDR2 SYGVKD. As DNA, the CDR3 is TGTGCCATCAGTGAGAACAGGTACGAGCAGTACTTC. Residues: CAISENRYEQYF.

This clone was found a few times. V is TRBV7-9 and J is TRBJ1-4; D is uncertain. V dropped 3 bases and J dropped 12 bases, with 8 bases sitting between them. This CDR3 contains 11 residues. Germline V CDR1 and CDR2: SEHNR, FQNEAQ (reference sequence). As DNA, the CDR3 is TGTGCCAGCAGCTTGGGCATCGAACTGTTTTTT. Amino acid sequence: CASSLGIELFF.

This clone was detected once. The chain employs TRBV5-1 and TRBJ2-7, with a weak D call TRBD1 (7 bases). Trimming took 2 bases from V and 4 from J, leaving 10 bases between them. The CDR3 spans 13 residues. Germline loops: CDR1 SGHRS, CDR2 YFSETQ. The CDR3 DNA follows: TGCGCCAGCAGCTTACAGGGGACTTACGAGCAGTACTTC. It encodes CASSLQGTYEQYF.